This T cell receptor beta chain was sequenced for a study of shared clonotypes between healthy human individuals. The authors loaded roughly 180 ng DNA, around 32,000 T cell genomes, into sorted-subset replicate PCRs. This table comes from immunoSEQ multiplex PCR, and its TCRdb copy is limited to in-frame clones, with some not included. Of 2 million to 3 million clones in the sample, over 85% were seen once. Study-wide results and limits: Generation probabilities were higher for clonotypes shared across all four sorted-subset donors than for unshared ones.

Note on this clone: Its antigen is not known.

V trimming: 0 bases; J trimming: 1 base; junction bases outside the gene matches: 5. In germline, CDR1 is SGHVS, CDR2 FQNEAQ. The CDR3 is made up of 16 amino acids. The V gene is TRBV7-8, the J gene TRBJ1-1; 7 bases align to TRBD1. Sequencing input: naive CD4+ T cells from PBMCs. Subset described: CD45RA+ positively selected. The clonotype comes from a man aged 18 to 29 in good health. Some clones in this sample may be carry-over from other donors' samples. The DNA of the CDR3 is TGTGCCAGCAGCTTAGCATTTACAGGGGCGAACACTGAAGCTTTCTTT. Protein sequence: CASSLAFTGANTEAFF.